Presented here are 11 T cell receptor beta chains from one specimen sequenced in a study of blood T cell repertoires in COVID-19. Only in-frame clones appear in the TCRdb table, and some are missing; sequencing was by immunoSEQ multiplex PCR. The table lists roughly 160,000 clones, less than 90% of them singletons. Sequences were obtained from PBMCs or T cells enriched from blood (not recorded which). The receptors come from a woman aged 45 to 65 who had recovered from COVID-19.

The CDR3 nucleotides read TGTGCCAGTAGTATTCGCGGGAACACTGAAGCTTTCTTT. As protein: CASSIRGNTEAFF. This sequence joins TRBV19 and TRBJ1-1; D not certain. The germline gives CDR1 LNHDA, CDR2 SQIVND (reference sequence). The V end was cut by 3 bases, the J end by 1 base, with 6 bases between. CDR3 length: 13 residues.

This chain connects TRBV7-2 to TRBJ2-1; D unclear. The CDR3 runs to 13 residues. Germline V lookup: CDR1 SGHTA, CDR2 FQGNSA. The V end lost 2 bases, the J end lost 3 bases, and 5 bases lay between the germline ends. CDR3 in amino acids: CASSLIGYNEQFF. The CDR3 DNA reads as TGTGCCAGCAGCTTAATCGGCTACAATGAGCAGTTCTTC.

The CDR3 region is CASGTGRTSSYNSPLHF. CDR3 coding DNA: TGTGCCTCCGGGACAGGGAGAACGAGCTCCTATAATTCACCCCTCCACTTT. The rearrangement links TRBV30 to TRBJ1-6, with TRBD1 identical over 9 bases. Trimming at V came to 7 bases and at J to 0 bases, leaving 10 bases not matched to a gene. Looked up from germline, CDR1 is GTSNPN and CDR2 is SVGIG (reference sequence). This CDR3 is built from 17 residues.

This rearrangement joins TRBV9 to TRBJ1-1, with TRBD1 matching over 7 bases. Germline values: CDR1 SGDLS, CDR2 YYNGEE. This CDR3 comprises 15 residues. V shed 4 bases, J shed 6 bases, and the junction held 12 bases outside the gene matches. CDR3 coding DNA: TGTGCCAGCAGCCCAAACAGGGGACGGGTCTCTGAAGCTTTCTTT. This gives the protein CASSPNRGRVSEAFF.

The CDR3 DNA follows: TGTGCCACCAGCAAAGGACAAAGCTATGGCTACACCTTC. This sequence encodes CATSKGQSYGYTF. The chain employs TRBV15 and TRBJ1-2; possibly TRBD1 for D (5 bases). This CDR3 spans 13 amino acids. The V end lost 4 bases, the J end lost 4 bases, and 10 bases lay between the germline ends. Germline assignment: CDR1 LNHNV and CDR2 YYDKDF (reference sequence). The entire variable domain, with the rest obtained from reference TRBV15 and TRBJ1-2, is as follows: DAMVIQNPRYQVTQFGKPVTLSCSQTLNHNVMYWYQQKSSQAPKLLFHYYDKDFNNEADTPDNFQSRRPNTSFCFLDIRSPGLGDTAMYLCATSKGQSYGYTFGSGTRLTVV.

This clone was seen a single time. J is TRBJ1-5 and V is TRBV12-3 or TRBV12-4; no firm D call. The V end lost 3 bases, the J end lost 0 bases, and 3 bases lay between the germline ends. This CDR3 has 13 amino acids. CDR3 DNA: TGTGCCAGCAGTTTGTATAGCAATCAGCCCCAGCATTTT. It yields the protein CASSLYSNQPQHF.

The chain joins TRBV5-1 to TRBJ2-7, with TRBD2 identical over 10 bases. This CDR3 comprises 15 residues. The J segment lost 0 bases and the V segment lost 2 bases, leaving 2 bases of the junction unmatched. CDR1 is SGHRS, CDR2 YFSETQ, per germline. CDR3 protein: CASSLLAGFSYEQYF. The CDR3 bases are TGCGCCAGCAGCTTACTAGCGGGGTTCTCCTACGAGCAGTACTTC.

The chain carries TRBV18 and TRBJ1-1; no clear D gene. The CDR3 is 16 residues long. V was pared by 2 bases and J by 3 bases, with 16 bases between. CDR1 and CDR2 (germline): KGHSH, LQKENI. The CDR3 loop reads CASSPAPIGDYTEAFF. The CDR3 DNA is TGTGCCAGCTCACCAGCCCCGATAGGAGACTACACTGAAGCTTTCTTT.

The V call is TRBV5-1, the J call TRBJ2-7; 7 nucleotides align to TRBD1. Germline V gives CDR1 SGHRS, CDR2 YFSETQ. V lost 2 bases and J lost 7; bases outside the gene matches: 9. CDR3 length: 14 residues. This CDR3 is CASSLGQAANEQYF. The CDR3 nucleotides are TGCGCCAGCAGCTTAGGACAGGCAGCTAATGAGCAGTACTTC. Based on the CDR3 plus reference TRBV5-1 and TRBJ2-7, the full variable domain is KAGVTQTPRYLIKTRGQQVTLSCSPISGHRSVSWYQQTPGQGLQFLFEYFSETQRNKGNFPGRFSGRQFSNSRSEMNVSTLELGDSALYLCASSLGQAANEQYFGPGTRLTVT.

Written as DNA, the CDR3 is TGTGCCAGTAGTACTAGCGGTAGCACAGATACGCAGTATTTT. Translated: CASSTSGSTDTQYF. The V and J genes are TRBV19 and TRBJ2-3; 7 bases agree with TRBD2. With 4 bases clipped from V and 0 bases from J, the junction kept 1 base outside the gene matches. The CDR3 contains 14 residues. Germline CDR1 LNHDA, CDR2 SQIVND (reference sequence).

This chain links TRBV29-1 with TRBJ2-7, with TRBD1 matching over 8 bases. This CDR3 is built from 12 residues. The germline CDR1 and CDR2 sequences are SQVTM and ANQGSEA. The junction had 5 bases not matched to a gene; V was cut back by 3 bases and J by 7 bases. The CDR3 loop is CSVEDRVREQYF. The CDR3 nucleotides are TGCAGCGTTGAGGACAGGGTGAGGGAGCAGTACTTC.